This T cell receptor beta chain was identified during a study of identical twins. From the 5' RACE reads, TCRdb called clonotypes with MiXCR, one entry per CDR3 protein. Among 540,000 or so distinct CDR3 sequences listed, approximately 20% were seen once. The study's findings and limits: Part of the zero-insertion signal could reflect confounding by invariant MAIT and iNKT cells. With abundant cord blood beta clonotypes, insertions were fewer; memory repertoires showed no such pattern.

This clonotype turned up a few times. The antigen is undetermined. CDR1 is SGHVS and CDR2 is FNYEAQ in the germline V gene. Trimming took off 2 bases at V and 2 bases at J, with 6 bases between the two ends. The CDR3 is 14 amino acids. The same data also went into a second study, on yellow fever vaccine responses in identical twins.

The sequenced sample consisted of CD4+ T cells sorted from blood. The chain uses TRBV7-6 and TRBJ2-2; no clear D gene. The clonotype originates from a woman aged 18-35 years in good health. CDR3 sequence reads: CASSLFANTGELFF. The CDR3 nucleotides are TGTGCCAGCAGCTTATTCGCAAACACCGGGGAGCTGTTTTTT.